These 30 T cell receptor beta chains originate from one sample sequenced in a study of control samples from healthy donors and cancer patients (dated by TCRdb to about 2020). Library method: the immunoSEQ multiplex PCR assay. The immuneACCESS repertoire file appears here via TCRdb, limited to in-frame rearrangements. These files lack a portion of the clones; in checked studies, under half of the deficit traces to unresolved V genes, and the cause of the others is not known. Present in this sample are 90,000 to 130,000 clones, 82% of which were seen just once. Of the sample, around 6.2% falls within the top ten clones. The sequencing input was blood. These receptors originate from a man younger than 30 in good health.

This clone was seen only a few times. The rearrangement uses TRBV2 and TRBJ2-3; no definite D call. V shed 4 bases and J shed 6 bases, with 14 bases lying between them. The CDR3 consists of 14 residues. Germline V gene sequence: CDR1 SNHLY, CDR2 FYNNEI. In DNA form, the CDR3 reads TGTGCCAGCAGTGTGTTAGAGGCGATCGATACGCAGTATTTT. It translates to CASSVLEAIDTQYF.

This clone was counted once. This chain connects TRBV19 to TRBJ1-2; no reliable D call. The CDR3 extends over 11 amino acids. Trimming removed 7 bases at V and 8 bases at J, with 11 bases between. The germline gives CDR1 LNHDA, CDR2 SQIVND (reference sequence). As DNA, the CDR3 is TGTGCCAGTAAAGCCCTCGGGGGCTACACCTTC. This encodes CASKALGGYTF.

V gene TRBV3-1 (or the pseudogene TRBV3-2) combines with J gene TRBJ2-1; D is perhaps TRBD1 (7 bases). V was cut by 4 bases and J by 9 bases, with 28 bases left in between. In germline, CDR1 is LGHDT, CDR2 YNNKEL (reference sequence). This CDR3 comprises 18 residues. CDR3 DNA: TGTGCCAGCAGCCCGACATACTCGATTTTAACAGGGGAGGCTGAGCAGTTCTTC. This encodes CASSPTYSILTGEAEQFF.

The V and J genes are TRBV27 and TRBJ1-6; D ambiguous. Trimming shortened V by 6 bases and J by 0 bases, and 9 bases separated the two germline ends. Per germline, CDR1 MNHEY and CDR2 SMNVEV (reference sequence). This CDR3 spans 15 amino acids. CDR3 DNA: TGTGCCAGCAGGGGCGGCAGCTCCTATAATTCACCCCTCCACTTT. Translation: CASRGGSSYNSPLHF.

This rearrangement joins TRBV5-1 to TRBJ2-3, with 7 bases fitting TRBD1. The V gene's germline CDR1 is SGHRS and CDR2 YFSETQ. After removal of 0 bases from V and 3 bases from J, the junction contained 1 base not matched to a gene. The CDR3 totals 14 residues. The chain's CDR3 is CASSLEQGTDTQYF. Here the CDR3 DNA reads TGCGCCAGCAGCTTGGAACAGGGGACAGATACGCAGTATTTT.

The chain combines TRBV10-3 with TRBJ1-6; D is perhaps TRBD1 (5 bases). This CDR3 contains 14 residues. The germline CDR1 and CDR2 sequences are ENHRY and SYGVKD. V was clipped by 7 bases and J by 2 bases, with 9 bases between them. This CDR3 reads CAIKGSPYNSPLHF. In DNA, the CDR3 is TGTGCCATCAAGGGGAGCCCCTATAATTCACCCCTCCACTTT.

J is TRBJ1-1 and V is TRBV4-3, with D hard to call. Germline values: CDR1 LGHNA, CDR2 YSLEER. The V and J ends lost 0 bases and 2 bases respectively, with 13 bases between them. This CDR3 has 16 residues. The CDR3 nucleotides read TGCGCCAGCAGCCAAGATGGCCCTAGAGTTAACACTGAAGCTTTCTTT. Translation gives CASSQDGPRVNTEAFF.

This clone was found once. This rearrangement joins TRBV2 to TRBJ1-5, with D possibly being TRBD1 (6 bases). This CDR3 contains 15 residues. The V end was cut by 3 bases, the J end by 5 bases, with 14 bases between. The V gene's germline CDR1 is SNHLY and CDR2 FYNNEI. CDR3 nucleotide sequence: TGTGCCAGCAGTGACAGGGGCGGGGGGTATCAGCCCCAGCATTTT. Amino acid sequence: CASSDRGGGYQPQHF. Variable domain in full (rest from reference TRBV2 and TRBJ1-5): EPEVTQTPSHQVTQMGQEVILRCVPISNHLYFYWYRQILGQKVEFLVSFYNNEISEKSEIFDDQFSVERPDGSNFTLKIRSTKLEDSAMYFCASSDRGGGYQPQHFGDGTRLSIL.

This clone was found a few times. The rearrangement links TRBV6-2 or TRBV6-3 to TRBJ2-1, with unresolved D. The V gene lost 5 bases and the J gene lost 6 bases, with 17 bases spanning the gap. The CDR3 extends over 15 amino acids. The germline gives CDR1 MNHEY, CDR2 SVGEGT. The CDR3 bases are TGTGCCAGCAGTAGTAGAACCGGGCTGGCCAATGAGCAGTTCTTC. It codes for CASSSRTGLANEQFF.

The V gene is TRBV19, the J gene TRBJ1-2; D ambiguous. V was clipped by 1 base and J by 5 bases, with 11 bases between them. Germline V gene sequence: CDR1 LNHDA, CDR2 SQIVND (reference sequence). CDR3 length equals 14 residues. The CDR3 coding sequence is TGTGCCAGTAGTATAGGGCAGGCGACATATGGCTACACCTTC. Translation: CASSIGQATYGYTF. Variable domain in full (rest from reference TRBV19 and TRBJ1-2): DGGITQSPKYLFRKEGQNVTLSCEQNLNHDAMYWYRQDPGQGLRLIYYSQIVNDFQKGDIAEGYSVSREKKESFPLTVTSAQKNPTAFYLCASSIGQATYGYTFGSGTRLTVV.

V is TRBV2 and J is TRBJ1-5; D not certain. The CDR3 loop spans 14 amino acids. Germline values: CDR1 SNHLY, CDR2 FYNNEI. The V end lost 5 bases, the J end lost 3 bases, and 11 bases lay between the germline ends. CDR3 amino acids: CASSIDTLNQPQHF. In DNA form, the CDR3 reads TGTGCCAGCAGTATCGACACCCTCAATCAGCCCCAGCATTTT.

This clone was recorded a few times. V gene TRBV29-1 combines with J gene TRBJ2-7; D gene unclear. This CDR3 is built from 13 residues. V was shortened by 3 bases and J by 0 bases, with 9 bases between the two germline ends. CDR1 SQVTM and CDR2 ANQGSEA come from the germline V gene. DNA of the CDR3: TGCAGCGTTGATGATCCGCTCTCCTACGAGCAGTACTTC. Amino acids: CSVDDPLSYEQYF.

The chain uses TRBV6-5 and TRBJ2-1, with 11 bases that match TRBD2. The CDR3 runs 15 residues. J gave up 9 bases and V 6 bases, and 10 bases lay outside the gene matches. Germline values: CDR1 MNHEY, CDR2 SVGAGI. CDR3: CASSQGLAEFSEQFF. CDR3 coding DNA: TGTGCCAGCAGCCAGGGACTAGCGGAGTTCAGTGAGCAGTTCTTC.

The gene calls are TRBV29-1 and TRBJ2-1; unclear D gene. CDR3 length: 16 amino acids. With 4 bases removed from V and 4 bases from J, the gap between germline ends came to 20 bases. CDR1 is SQVTM and CDR2 is ANQGSEA in the germline V gene. The CDR3 here is CSVARDPASLYNEQFF. The CDR3 coding sequence is TGCAGCGTTGCCCGAGACCCCGCTTCGTTATACAATGAGCAGTTCTTC.

The J gene is TRBJ2-5, the V gene TRBV29-1; D is ambiguous. Deletions cut 2 bases from V and 3 bases from J, with 10 bases between. The CDR3 spans 13 residues. CDR1 and CDR2 (germline): SQVTM, ANQGSEA. CDR3 nucleotides: TGCAGCGTTGAAACAGTGGCTAAAGAGACCCAGTACTTC. Translating gives CSVETVAKETQYF.

This clone was detected only a few times. The rearrangement links TRBV19 to TRBJ1-1; 9 bases are a match to TRBD1. Germline CDR1 LNHDA, CDR2 SQIVND (reference sequence). This CDR3 has 18 residues. V shed 2 bases, J shed 2 bases, and the junction held 12 bases outside the gene matches. CDR3 in amino acids: CASSISGTGFSLNTEAFF. The CDR3 DNA reads TGTGCCAGTAGTATATCGGGGACAGGGTTTTCCCTCAACACTGAAGCTTTCTTT.

The chain's CDR3 is CASSPLGPGDTEAFF. In DNA form, the CDR3 reads TGCGCCAGCAGCCCTCTAGGTCCCGGGGACACTGAAGCTTTCTTT. V and J are TRBV4-1 and TRBJ1-1; no reliable D call. The CDR3 has 15 amino acids. V was pared by 4 bases and J by 3 bases, with 15 bases between. Germline V gene data show CDR1 as MGHRA and CDR2 as YSYEKL.

The V call is TRBV9, the J call TRBJ2-2, with 9 bases lining up with TRBD1. The CDR3 loop spans 18 amino acids. Germline values: CDR1 SGDLS, CDR2 YYNGEE. V was pared by 0 bases and J by 4 bases, with 10 bases of the junction left unmatched. CDR3 region: CASSVEGTGSPRTGELFF. CDR3 coding DNA: TGTGCCAGCAGCGTAGAGGGGACAGGGTCCCCTCGCACCGGGGAGCTGTTTTTT.

V usage is TRBV7-9 and J usage is TRBJ1-2; D is unclear. CDR3 length: 13 residues. The germline CDR1 and CDR2 sequences are SEHNR and FQNEAQ (reference sequence). Between the trimmed V and J ends, which lost 4 bases and 2 bases, there was a span of 8 bases. The CDR3 DNA follows: TGTGCCAGCAGCTCAGGATCCAACTATGGCTACACCTTC. It specifies CASSSGSNYGYTF. The full variable domain, rest sourced from reference TRBV7-9 and TRBJ1-2, is DTGVSQNPRHKITKRGQNVTFRCDPISEHNRLYWYRQTLGQGPEFLTYFQNEAQLEKSRLLSDRFSAERPKGSFSTLEIQRTEQGDSAMYLCASSSGSNYGYTFGSGTRLTVV.

The CDR3 DNA reads TGCAGCGTTGACCCCGGGGACAGAGCTAGCACAGATACGCAGTATTTT. Protein sequence: CSVDPGDRASTDTQYF. The chain joins TRBV29-1 to TRBJ2-3; 7 bases are shared with TRBD1. This CDR3 contains 16 residues. Germline V lookup: CDR1 SQVTM, CDR2 ANQGSEA. V was clipped by 3 bases and J by 0 bases; unmatched bases: 9.

The J gene is TRBJ2-6, the V gene TRBV30; maybe TRBD1 (5 bases). The germline CDR1 and CDR2 sequences are GTSNPN and SVGIG (reference sequence). The CDR3 runs to 20 residues. V was clipped by 8 bases and J by 0 bases, with 29 bases between them. The CDR3 protein is CAAIRYLRQGKDSGANVLTF. The CDR3 DNA is TGTGCCGCCATACGATACCTACGCCAGGGAAAAGACTCTGGGGCCAACGTCCTGACTTTC.

V is TRBV5-1 and J is TRBJ2-5; D perhaps matches TRBD2 (5 bases). The CDR3 spans 13 residues. The V end was cut by 4 bases, the J end by 7 bases, with 14 bases between. CDR1 is SGHRS, CDR2 YFSETQ, per germline. CDR3 residues: CASSLGLERTQYF. In nucleotides, the CDR3 is TGCGCCAGCAGCCTTGGACTTGAAAGGACCCAGTACTTC.

This clone was recorded only once. The rearrangement uses TRBV14 and TRBJ2-7; 8 bases are shared with TRBD2. The CDR3 is made up of 12 amino acids. The V and J ends lost 4 bases and 9 bases, in that order; junction bases with no gene match: 5. Germline V gives CDR1 SGHDN, CDR2 FVKESK. The CDR3 nucleotides are TGTGCCAGCAGCCCCGGGAGGGGTCGGCAGTACTTC. Amino acids: CASSPGRGRQYF.

The chain employs TRBV3-1 (or the pseudogene TRBV3-2) and TRBJ2-7; D not resolved. The length of the CDR3 is 12 residues. The V and J ends lost 4 bases and 0 bases respectively, with 4 bases between them. Germline V CDR1 and CDR2: LGHDT, YNNKEL (reference sequence). DNA for the CDR3: TGTGCCAGCAGCCTTGGCTCCTACGAGCAGTACTTC. It yields the protein CASSLGSYEQYF.

V usage is TRBV28 and J usage is TRBJ2-7; 10 bases fit TRBD1. Germline trimming cut 2 bases from V and 3 bases from J; bases unmatched to any gene: 1. Germline loops: CDR1 MDHEN, CDR2 SYDVKM. The CDR3 runs to 14 residues. This chain's CDR3 is CASSLDRGHYEQYF. CDR3 sequence (DNA): TGTGCCAGCAGTTTAGACAGGGGGCACTACGAGCAGTACTTC.

This sequence joins TRBV3-1 (or the pseudogene TRBV3-2) and TRBJ1-2; 9 bases fit TRBD1. Germline values: CDR1 LGHDT, CDR2 YNNKEL (reference sequence). This CDR3 comprises 15 residues. The V segment lost 4 bases and the J segment 7 bases; nucleotides outside the gene matches: 10. The CDR3 nucleotides are TGTGCCAGCAGCCTTGCAGCGGGACAGGGATCTGGCTACACCTTC. It specifies CASSLAAGQGSGYTF.

This chain connects TRBV19 to TRBJ1-1; D gene unclear. Germline V gene data show CDR1 as LNHDA and CDR2 as SQIVND (reference sequence). The CDR3 spans 12 residues. Trimming removed 5 bases at V and 1 base at J, with 5 bases between. The CDR3 region is CASSPENTEAFF. The CDR3 DNA reads TGTGCCAGTAGTCCAGAGAACACTGAAGCTTTCTTT.

The J gene is TRBJ2-3, the V gene TRBV4-3; D is tentatively TRBD1 or TRBD2 (6 bases each). The V gene's germline CDR1 is LGHNA and CDR2 YSLEER. Trimming removed 0 bases at V and 2 bases at J, with 18 bases between. The CDR3 runs 18 residues. CDR3 protein: CASSQDFSPGAYTDTQYF. CDR3 coding DNA: TGCGCCAGCAGCCAAGATTTCAGTCCGGGGGCGTACACAGATACGCAGTATTTT.

V and J are TRBV15 and TRBJ2-3, with 10 bases that match TRBD2. The CDR3 consists of 17 residues. With V trimmed by 9 bases and J by 2 bases, 14 bases remained unmatched. CDR1 is LNHNV and CDR2 is YYDKDF in the germline V gene (reference sequence). In nucleotides, the CDR3 is TGTGCCACACAACGACGCCCAGCGGGGGGGTACACAGATACGCAGTATTTT. Protein: CATQRRPAGGYTDTQYF.

The CDR3 spells CAIRTDRGSYEQYF. The DNA of the CDR3 is TGTGCCATCAGAACGGACAGGGGGTCCTACGAGCAGTACTTC. This chain uses TRBV10-3 with TRBJ2-7, with 10 bases that match TRBD1. CDR3 length: 14 amino acids. The junction had 3 bases not matched to a gene; V was cut back by 6 bases and J by 1 base. CDR1 ENHRY and CDR2 SYGVKD come from the germline V gene.